These 30 T cell receptor beta chains were all obtained from the same sample, sequenced in a study of response to subunit inactivated influenza vaccine. TCRdb processed the RT-PCR reads anew with MiXCR; each CDR3 protein has one entry. The data contain about 780,000 distinct CDR3 sequences, roughly 18% of them singletons. The sequenced sample was PBMCs from blood, obtained about 5 days after vaccination. These receptors were collected from a man aged 45-65 years who received an inactivated influenza vaccine.

This clonotype was found a few times. The chain couples TRBV30 to TRBJ2-7, with 10 bases matching TRBD2. The CDR3 has 16 amino acids. Germline V gene lookup returns CDR1 GTSNPN and CDR2 SVGIG (reference sequence). Trimming removed 1 base from V and 5 bases from J; junction bases left unmatched: 11. The DNA of the CDR3 is TGTGCCTGGAGTGCGCTGCAGCTAGCGGGAGCTAACGAGCAGTACTTC. Residues: CAWSALQLAGANEQYF.

The rearrangement links TRBV30 to TRBJ1-2; D unresolved. V dropped 0 bases and J dropped 4 bases, with 12 bases sitting between them. The CDR3 covers 14 residues. Germline lookup yields CDR1 GTSNPN and CDR2 SVGIG (reference sequence). The CDR3 spells CAWSVTRTSYGYTF. The CDR3 DNA reads TGTGCCTGGAGTGTTACCAGGACGAGCTATGGCTACACCTTC.

Only a few counts were recorded for this clonotype. The rearrangement uses TRBV20-1 and TRBJ1-3; D remains unclear. V was cut by 4 bases and J by 0 bases, with 10 bases left in between. CDR1 is DFQATT and CDR2 is SNEGSKA in the germline V gene (reference sequence). CDR3 length equals 14 residues. The CDR3 DNA reads as TGCAGTGCTACCAGGATCTACTCTGGAAACACCATATATTTT. Protein product: CSATRIYSGNTIYF.

This chain joins TRBV12-3 or TRBV12-4 and TRBJ2-1; 8 bases are a match to TRBD2. Trimming at V came to 6 bases and at J to 0 bases, leaving 4 bases not matched to a gene. This CDR3 comprises 15 residues. The CDR3 DNA sequence: TGTGCCAGCAGGATAGCGGGGAACTCCTACAATGAGCAGTTCTTC. The encoded protein is CASRIAGNSYNEQFF.

The gene calls are TRBV28 and TRBJ1-1; no definite D call. The CDR3 is made up of 15 amino acids. Looked up from germline, CDR1 is MDHEN and CDR2 is SYDVKM. V was pared by 1 base and J by 6 bases, with 15 bases between. The CDR3 DNA reads TGTGCCAGCAGTTTATCCGGACGGTGGTCCGCTGAAGCTTTCTTT. Residues: CASSLSGRWSAEAFF. The whole variable domain, filled in from reference TRBV28 and TRBJ1-1, reads DVKVTQSSRYLVKRTGEKVFLECVQDMDHENMFWYRQDPGLGLRLIYFSYDVKMKEKGDIPEGYSVSREKKERFSLILESASTNQTSMYLCASSLSGRWSAEAFFGQGTRLTVV.

The chain uses TRBV4-1 and TRBJ1-5, with D possibly TRBD1 on 6 matching bases. Trimming removed 4 bases from V and 3 bases from J, with 13 bases in between. This CDR3 is built from 15 residues. Per germline, CDR1 MGHRA and CDR2 YSYEKL. CDR3 coding DNA: TGCGCCAGCAGCCGGACCGGACAGAACAATCAGCCCCAGCATTTT. This sequence encodes CASSRTGQNNQPQHF.

There are a few counts of this clonotype. CDR3 amino acids: CASMRKLDNEQFF. The CDR3 coding sequence is TGTGCCAGCATGAGGAAATTGGACAATGAGCAGTTCTTC. The rearrangement uses TRBV2 and TRBJ2-1; D gene uncertain. The CDR3 length is 13 residues. From germline, CDR1 is SNHLY and CDR2 FYNNEI. Trimming pared 7 bases from V and 5 bases from J, leaving 12 bases between.

CDR3: CASSLARTGYAEQFF. For the CDR3, the DNA is TGCGCCAGCAGCTTGGCTCGGACAGGGTATGCTGAGCAGTTCTTC. The V call is TRBV5-1, the J call TRBJ2-1; TRBD1 aligns across 8 bases. The CDR3 has 15 amino acids. CDR1 and CDR2 (germline): SGHRS, YFSETQ. Trimming took 0 bases from V and 9 from J; bases not matched to a gene: 8.

The table lists this clonotype with a few counts. This rearrangement joins TRBV7-2 to TRBJ2-4, with D hard to call. Germline CDR1 is SGHTA and CDR2 is FQGNSA. V was shortened by 1 base and J by 5 bases, with 6 bases between the two germline ends. The CDR3 extends over 13 amino acids. The CDR3 DNA is TGTGCCAGCAGCTTAGTATCAGAAAACATTCAGTACTTC. It encodes CASSLVSENIQYF.

The chain has TRBV5-1 and TRBJ2-7; 7 bases map to TRBD1. Germline-derived CDR1 and CDR2 are SGHRS and YFSETQ. The CDR3 contains 14 residues. The ends lost 3 bases at V and 2 bases at J; junction bases unmatched: 5. The CDR3 spells CASSYGQAAYEQYF. Written as DNA, the CDR3 is TGCGCCAGCAGCTACGGACAGGCCGCCTACGAGCAGTACTTC.

A few counts support this clonotype. This rearrangement joins TRBV6-2 or TRBV6-3 to TRBJ2-1; no clear D gene. Germline loops: CDR1 MNHEY, CDR2 SVGEGT. Trimming removed 6 bases from V and 2 bases from J, with 14 bases in between. This CDR3 is 15 amino acids long. The CDR3 is CASRKSGNPYNEQFF. The CDR3 DNA sequence: TGTGCCAGCAGAAAATCAGGAAATCCCTACAATGAGCAGTTCTTC.

The J gene is TRBJ1-5, the V gene TRBV28; D call uncertain. The V gene lost 8 bases and the J gene lost 5 bases, with 13 bases spanning the gap. This CDR3 is built from 13 residues. Per germline, CDR1 MDHEN and CDR2 SYDVKM. The CDR3 nucleotides read TGTGCCAGCTGCGGTGGTCTCGATCAGCCCCAGCATTTT. Translating gives CASCGGLDQPQHF.

This CDR3 is CASSQDPRGNQPQHF. The CDR3 nucleotides are TGTGCCAGCAGCCAAGATCCCCGGGGCAATCAGCCCCAGCATTTT. This chain links TRBV3-1 with TRBJ1-5; D is uncertain. This CDR3 region has 15 residues. Trimming left V 0 bases short and J 2 bases short, with 8 bases between. Germline V gene lookup returns CDR1 LGHDT and CDR2 YNNKEL (reference sequence).

This rearrangement joins TRBV20-1 to TRBJ2-7; TRBD1 or TRBD2 may be the D gene (5 bases each). Trimming stripped 6 bases from V and 2 bases from J, with 17 bases between. Germline CDR1 reads DFQATT; CDR2 reads SNEGSKA (reference sequence). The CDR3 sequence is 14 residues long. CDR3 sequence reads: CSARDGTSPYEQYF. In DNA form, the CDR3 reads TGCAGTGCAAGGGACGGTACCTCCCCCTACGAGCAGTACTTC.

The table lists this clonotype with a few counts. J is TRBJ2-3 and V is TRBV5-1, with D possibly matching TRBD2 (6 bases). The length of the CDR3 is 13 residues. V was clipped by 5 bases and J by 2 bases, with 9 bases between them. Germline CDR1 reads SGHRS; CDR2 reads YFSETQ. CDR3 nucleotides: TGCGCCAGCAGGGGAGGACTCACAGATACGCAGTATTTT. It codes for CASRGGLTDTQYF.

This clonotype was detected a few times. This chain joins TRBV6-5 and TRBJ1-2, with 10 bases matching TRBD1. Per the germline V gene, CDR1 is MNHEY and CDR2 is SVGAGI. The CDR3 runs to 16 residues. Unmatched junction bases numbered 7, after V lost 0 bases and J lost 6 bases. CDR3 DNA: TGTGCCAGCAGTTACTCAAGGGACAGGGGTATCGATGGCTACACCTTC. It yields the protein CASSYSRDRGIDGYTF.

This clonotype was counted only a few times. The chain couples TRBV29-1 to TRBJ2-1; 8 bases are shared with TRBD1. V shed 3 bases, J shed 9 bases, and the junction held 10 bases outside the gene matches. The CDR3 runs to 14 residues. From germline, CDR1 is SQVTM and CDR2 ANQGSEA. The CDR3 DNA sequence: TGCAGCGTTGATGTCGGACAGGGCGTTACTGAGCAGTTCTTC. Its translation is CSVDVGQGVTEQFF.

The chain employs TRBV6-1 and TRBJ1-5; D not certain. Germline-derived CDR1 and CDR2 are MNHNS and SASEGT. This CDR3 comprises 11 residues. V shed 3 bases and J shed 9 bases, with 6 bases lying between them. This CDR3 reads CASSDERPQHF. CDR3 coding DNA: TGTGCCAGCAGTGATGAACGGCCCCAGCATTTT.

The chain has TRBV2 and TRBJ2-1; D could derive from TRBD1 or TRBD2 (5 bases each). This CDR3 has 13 amino acids. The V end lost 0 bases, the J end lost 9 bases, and 9 bases lay between the germline ends. CDR1 is SNHLY, CDR2 FYNNEI, per germline. CDR3: CASSEARDGEQFF. CDR3 nucleotide sequence: TGTGCCAGCAGTGAAGCCAGGGACGGTGAGCAGTTCTTC.

This clonotype was counted between two and nine times. This chain uses TRBV28 with TRBJ2-7; unclear D gene. Trimming pared 5 bases from V and 4 bases from J, leaving 12 bases between. The CDR3 is 13 amino acids. CDR1 and CDR2 (germline): MDHEN, SYDVKM. The CDR3 nucleotides are TGTGCCAGCAGTCCCCAGATAGGGTACGAGCAGTACTTC. Translation gives CASSPQIGYEQYF.

This clonotype was counted between two and nine times. V usage is TRBV20-1 and J usage is TRBJ1-3; no definite D call. V lost 3 bases, J lost 0 bases, and 3 bases lay in between. CDR3 length equals 12 residues. Germline-derived CDR1 and CDR2 are DFQATT and SNEGSKA (reference sequence). CDR3 region: CSARDSGNTIYF. CDR3 DNA sequence: TGCAGTGCTAGGGACTCTGGAAACACCATATATTTT.

This clonotype was found a few times. CDR3 sequence reads: CASSQGVPWGTEAFF. The CDR3 bases are TGCGCCAGCAGCCAAGGCGTTCCCTGGGGCACTGAAGCTTTCTTT. The chain combines TRBV4-3 with TRBJ1-1; D uncertain. The CDR3 consists of 15 residues. The V end lost 1 base, the J end lost 4 bases, and 13 bases lay between the germline ends. Germline V gives CDR1 LGHNA, CDR2 YSLEER.

This clonotype was found a few times. The chain has TRBV20-1 and TRBJ2-4; no reliable D call. Germline values: CDR1 DFQATT, CDR2 SNEGSKA (reference sequence). V gave up 5 bases and J gave up 0 bases, with 8 bases separating them. The CDR3 extends over 13 amino acids. The chain's CDR3 is CSALVLAKNIQYF. The DNA of the CDR3 is TGCAGTGCTTTGGTACTAGCCAAAAACATTCAGTACTTC.

This chain links TRBV12-3 or TRBV12-4 with TRBJ2-2; 7 positions match TRBD1. The CDR3 has 14 amino acids. With V trimmed by 4 bases and J by 7 bases, 6 bases remained unmatched. The CDR3 nucleotides read TGTGCCAGCAGTTCGACAGGGTCTGGCGGGGAGCTGTTTTTT. Protein: CASSSTGSGGELFF.

This clonotype was seen more than once but under ten times. The CDR3 protein is CSVRVHLNEKLFF. CDR3 DNA: TGCAGCGTGAGAGTCCACCTTAATGAAAAACTGTTTTTT. V and J are TRBV29-1 and TRBJ1-4; D remains unclear. CDR3 length: 13 residues. The V end was cut by 6 bases, the J end by 4 bases, with 12 bases between. Looked up from germline, CDR1 is SQVTM and CDR2 is ANQGSEA.

The sample holds a few counts of this clonotype. This chain connects TRBV7-2 to TRBJ1-2; D not resolved. Germline-derived CDR1 and CDR2 are SGHTA and FQGNSA. The CDR3 extends over 12 amino acids. The V gene lost 1 base and the J gene lost 7 bases, with 7 bases spanning the gap. The CDR3 region is CASSLGPSGYTF. DNA for the CDR3: TGTGCCAGCAGCTTAGGGCCGAGTGGCTACACCTTC.

This clonotype was observed a handful of times. J is TRBJ1-1 and V is TRBV12-3 or TRBV12-4; a weak D match, TRBD1 (5 bases). V shed 3 bases and J shed 11 bases, with 13 bases lying between them. The CDR3 spans 12 residues. The chain's CDR3 is CASSFRPQDAFF. As DNA, the CDR3 is TGTGCCAGCAGTTTTAGGCCACAGGATGCTTTCTTT.

J is TRBJ2-2 and V is TRBV7-8; 7 bases line up with TRBD1. The germline V gene has CDR1 SGHVS and CDR2 FQNEAQ. V lost 2 bases, J lost 2 bases, and 11 bases stayed unmatched. This CDR3 has 18 residues. The CDR3 nucleotides are TGTGCCAGCAGCTTAAAGCCCTCTACAGGGGCTAACACCGGGGAGCTGTTTTTT. Translating gives CASSLKPSTGANTGELFF.

The J gene is TRBJ1-6, the V gene TRBV29-1; no firm D call. This CDR3 contains 13 residues. Germline V CDR1 and CDR2: SQVTM, ANQGSEA. The V and J ends lost 5 bases and 6 bases respectively, with 11 bases between them. The CDR3 spells CSVRTDFNSPLHF. The CDR3 coding sequence is TGCAGCGTTCGGACGGACTTTAATTCACCCCTCCACTTT.

The chain uses TRBV7-8 and TRBJ2-7; TRBD1 matches at 11 bases. CDR1 and CDR2 from the germline V gene are SGHVS and FQNEAQ. V shed 5 bases, J shed 4 bases, and the junction held 10 bases outside the gene matches. The CDR3 loop spans 16 amino acids. CDR3 amino acids: CASSPSGTGGPYEQYF. The CDR3 coding sequence is TGTGCCAGCAGCCCGAGCGGGACAGGGGGGCCATACGAGCAGTACTTC.